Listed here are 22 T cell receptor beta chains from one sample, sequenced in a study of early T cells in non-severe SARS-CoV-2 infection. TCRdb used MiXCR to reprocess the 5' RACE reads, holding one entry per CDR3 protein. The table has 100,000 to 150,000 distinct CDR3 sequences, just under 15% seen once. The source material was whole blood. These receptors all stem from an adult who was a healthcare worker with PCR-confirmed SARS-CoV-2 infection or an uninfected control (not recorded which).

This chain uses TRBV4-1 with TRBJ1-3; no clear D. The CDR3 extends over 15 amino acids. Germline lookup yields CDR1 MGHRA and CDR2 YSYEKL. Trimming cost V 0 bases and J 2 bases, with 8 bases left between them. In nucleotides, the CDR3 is TGCGCCAGCAGCCAAGATCTCCCGACTGGAAACACCATATATTTT. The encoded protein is CASSQDLPTGNTIYF.

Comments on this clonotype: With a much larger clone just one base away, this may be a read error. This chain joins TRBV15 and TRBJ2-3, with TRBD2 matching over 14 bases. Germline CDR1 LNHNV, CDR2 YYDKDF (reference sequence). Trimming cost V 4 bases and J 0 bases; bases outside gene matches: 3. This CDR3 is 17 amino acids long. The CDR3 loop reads CATSMGLAGVSTDTQYF. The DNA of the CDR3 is TGTGCCACCAGCATGGGACTAGCGGGGGTGAGCACAGATACGCAGTATTTT.

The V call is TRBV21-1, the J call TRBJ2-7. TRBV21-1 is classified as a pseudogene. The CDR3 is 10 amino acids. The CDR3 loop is CASSKEGSNF. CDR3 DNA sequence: TGTGCCAGCAGCAAAGAAGGAAGCAATTTC.

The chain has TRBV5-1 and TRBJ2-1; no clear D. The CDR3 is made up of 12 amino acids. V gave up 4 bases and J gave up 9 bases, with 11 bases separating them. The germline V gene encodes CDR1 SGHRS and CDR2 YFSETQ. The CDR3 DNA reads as TGCGCCAGCAGCAGCGATTGGGGTGAGCAGTTCTTC. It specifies CASSSDWGEQFF.

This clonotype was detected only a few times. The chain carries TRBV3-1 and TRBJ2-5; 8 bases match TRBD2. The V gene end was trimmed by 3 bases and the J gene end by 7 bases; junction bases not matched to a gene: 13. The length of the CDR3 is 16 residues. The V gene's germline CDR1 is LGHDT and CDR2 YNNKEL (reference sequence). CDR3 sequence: CASSQPGTSGVRTQYF. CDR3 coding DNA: TGTGCCAGCAGCCAGCCCGGAACTAGCGGCGTCCGGACCCAGTACTTC.

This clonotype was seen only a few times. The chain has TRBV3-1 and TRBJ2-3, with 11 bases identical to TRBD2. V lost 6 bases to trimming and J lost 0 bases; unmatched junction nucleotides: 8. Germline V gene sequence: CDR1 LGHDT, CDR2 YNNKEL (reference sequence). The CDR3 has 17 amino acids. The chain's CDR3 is CASSRGLAGGSTDTQYF. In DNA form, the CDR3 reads TGTGCCAGCAGTCGGGGTCTAGCGGGGGGAAGCACAGATACGCAGTATTTT.

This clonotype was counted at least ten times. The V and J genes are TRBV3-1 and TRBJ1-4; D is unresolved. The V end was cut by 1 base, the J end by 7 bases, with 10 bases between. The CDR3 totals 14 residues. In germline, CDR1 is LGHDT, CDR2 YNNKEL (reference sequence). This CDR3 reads CASSQAQTTEKLFF. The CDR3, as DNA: TGTGCCAGCAGCCAAGCACAGACGACTGAAAAACTGTTTTTT.

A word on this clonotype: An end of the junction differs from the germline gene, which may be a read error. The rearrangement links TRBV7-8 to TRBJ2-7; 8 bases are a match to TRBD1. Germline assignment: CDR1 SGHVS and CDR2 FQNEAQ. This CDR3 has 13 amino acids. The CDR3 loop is CASSLGDRPRKDF. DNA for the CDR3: TGTGCCAGCAGCTTGGGGGACAGGCCGCGCAAGGACTTC.

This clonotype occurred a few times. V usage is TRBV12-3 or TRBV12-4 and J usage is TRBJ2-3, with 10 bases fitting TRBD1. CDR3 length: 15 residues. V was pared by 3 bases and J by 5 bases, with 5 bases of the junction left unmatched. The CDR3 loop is CASSFGTGVRDTQYF. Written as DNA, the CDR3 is TGTGCCAGCAGTTTTGGGACAGGGGTGAGAGATACGCAGTATTTT.

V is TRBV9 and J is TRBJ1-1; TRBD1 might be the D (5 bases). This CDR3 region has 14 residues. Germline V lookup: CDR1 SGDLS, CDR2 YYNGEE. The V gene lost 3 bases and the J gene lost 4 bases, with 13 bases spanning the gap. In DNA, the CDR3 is TGTGCCAGCAGCGCCTCAGGGTATGGCACTGAAGCTTTCTTT. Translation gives CASSASGYGTEAFF.

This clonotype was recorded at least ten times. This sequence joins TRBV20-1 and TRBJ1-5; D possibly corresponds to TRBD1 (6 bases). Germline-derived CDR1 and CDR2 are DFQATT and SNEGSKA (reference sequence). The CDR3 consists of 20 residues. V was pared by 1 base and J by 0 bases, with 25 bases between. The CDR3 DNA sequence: TGCAGTGCTAGAGGGAGTTCGGGGGCAGGCGACTGGTATAGCAATCAGCCCCAGCATTTT. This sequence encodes CSARGSSGAGDWYSNQPQHF.

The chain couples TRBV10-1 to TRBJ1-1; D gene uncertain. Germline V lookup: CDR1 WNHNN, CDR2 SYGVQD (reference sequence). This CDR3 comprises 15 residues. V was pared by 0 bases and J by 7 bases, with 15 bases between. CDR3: CASSESDAGSGEAFF. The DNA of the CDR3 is TGCGCCAGCAGTGAGTCGGATGCCGGGTCAGGTGAAGCTTTCTTT.

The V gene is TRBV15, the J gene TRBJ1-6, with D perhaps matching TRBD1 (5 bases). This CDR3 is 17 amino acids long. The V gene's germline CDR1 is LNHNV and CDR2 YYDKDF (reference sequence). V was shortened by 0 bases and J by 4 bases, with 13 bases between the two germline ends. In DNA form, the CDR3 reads TGTGCCACCAGCAGAGACCCAACAGGCGAATATAATTCACCCCTCCACTTT. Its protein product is CATSRDPTGEYNSPLHF.

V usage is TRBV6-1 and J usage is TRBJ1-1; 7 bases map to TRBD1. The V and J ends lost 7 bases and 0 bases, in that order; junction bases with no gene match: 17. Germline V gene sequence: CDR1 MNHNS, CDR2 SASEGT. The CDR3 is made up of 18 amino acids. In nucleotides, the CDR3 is TGTGCCAGCATCACTACCGCGCCAATAGGGGGCATGAACACTGAAGCTTTCTTT. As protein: CASITTAPIGGMNTEAFF.

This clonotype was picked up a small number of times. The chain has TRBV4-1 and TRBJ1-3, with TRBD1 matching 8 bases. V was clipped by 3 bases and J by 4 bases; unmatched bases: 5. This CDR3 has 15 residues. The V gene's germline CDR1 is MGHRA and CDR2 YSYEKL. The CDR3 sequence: CASSHPRGHGNTIYF. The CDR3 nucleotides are TGCGCCAGCAGCCACCCCAGGGGGCACGGAAACACCATATATTTT.

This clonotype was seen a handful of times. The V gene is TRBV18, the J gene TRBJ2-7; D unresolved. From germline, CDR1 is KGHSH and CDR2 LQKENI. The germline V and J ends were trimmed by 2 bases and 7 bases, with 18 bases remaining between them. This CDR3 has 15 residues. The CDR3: CASSPSQDSWWEQYF. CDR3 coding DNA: TGTGCCAGCTCACCAAGCCAGGATTCCTGGTGGGAGCAGTACTTC.

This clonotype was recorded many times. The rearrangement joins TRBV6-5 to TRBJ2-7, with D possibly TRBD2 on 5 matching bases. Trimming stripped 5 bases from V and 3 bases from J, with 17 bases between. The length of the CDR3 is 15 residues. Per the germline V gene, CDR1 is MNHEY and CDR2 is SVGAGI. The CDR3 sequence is CASSGRRVAYYEQYF. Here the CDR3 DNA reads TGTGCCAGCAGTGGGAGAAGGGTCGCCTACTACGAGCAGTACTTC.

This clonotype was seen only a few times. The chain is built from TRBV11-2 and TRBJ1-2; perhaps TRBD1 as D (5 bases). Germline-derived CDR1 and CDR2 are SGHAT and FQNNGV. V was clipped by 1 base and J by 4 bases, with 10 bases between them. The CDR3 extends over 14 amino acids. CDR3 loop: CASSLGGRGYGYTF. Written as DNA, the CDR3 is TGTGCCAGCAGCTTAGGGGGACGTGGCTATGGCTACACCTTC.

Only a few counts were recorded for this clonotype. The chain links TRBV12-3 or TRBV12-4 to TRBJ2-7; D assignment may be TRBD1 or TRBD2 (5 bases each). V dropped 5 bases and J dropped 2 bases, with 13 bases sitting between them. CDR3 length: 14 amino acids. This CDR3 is CASSSRDVPYEQYF. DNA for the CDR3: TGTGCCAGCAGTAGCCGGGACGTGCCCTACGAGCAGTACTTC.

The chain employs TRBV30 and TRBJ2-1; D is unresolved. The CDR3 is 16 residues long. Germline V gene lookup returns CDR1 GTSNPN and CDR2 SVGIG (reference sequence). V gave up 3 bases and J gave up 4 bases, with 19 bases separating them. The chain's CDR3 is CAWRGPTHTPYNEQFF. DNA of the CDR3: TGTGCCTGGAGGGGCCCGACTCACACCCCTTACAATGAGCAGTTCTTC.

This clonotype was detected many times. CDR3 region: CASSLSGTANTGELFF. DNA for the CDR3: TGTGCCAGCTCACTCTCCGGGACAGCGAACACCGGGGAGCTGTTTTTT. This rearrangement joins TRBV18 to TRBJ2-2, with 7 bases identical to TRBD1. This CDR3 has 16 residues. CDR1 is KGHSH and CDR2 is LQKENI in the germline V gene. The V gene end was trimmed by 4 bases and the J gene end by 0 bases; junction bases not matched to a gene: 5.

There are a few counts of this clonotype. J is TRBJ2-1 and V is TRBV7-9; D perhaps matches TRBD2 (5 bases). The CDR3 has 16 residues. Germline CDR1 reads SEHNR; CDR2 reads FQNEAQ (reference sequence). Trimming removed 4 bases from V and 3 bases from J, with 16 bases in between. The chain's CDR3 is CASSSGFLPLYNEQFF. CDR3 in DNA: TGTGCCAGCAGCTCGGGGTTCTTACCACTCTACAATGAGCAGTTCTTC.